The following is a TCR beta chain sequence with its context. This record belongs to a study of blood T cell repertoires in COVID-19. After removal of 6 bases from V and 2 bases from J, the junction contained 7 bases not matched to a gene. This CDR3 is 15 amino acids long. Germline assignment: CDR1 MNHEY and CDR2 SVGEGT. The assay was immunoSEQ multiplex PCR, and TCRdb's table has in-frame clones only and misses some. The data contain more than 100,000 clones, approximately 90% of them singletons. Source material: peripheral blood. The chain combines TRBV6-2 or TRBV6-3 with TRBJ1-5, with 7 bases fitting TRBD1. The TCR sequence derives from a man aged 35 to 55 with acute or convalescent COVID-19. The CDR3 region is CASSQTGPGNQPQHF. The CDR3 DNA reads as TGTGCCAGCAGCCAGACAGGGCCGGGCAATCAGCCCCAGCATTTT.